A selection of T cell receptor beta chains follows, all from one sample in a study of technical replicates of blood from several donors. Here immunoSEQ multiplex PCR was the method, and the copy in TCRdb shows in-frame clones only, minus some. The sample contains approximately 73,000 clones, 95% of which appear only once. The specimen was T cells isolated from PBMCs. The receptors derive from a human donor in good health. CDR3s include the opening cysteine and the closing phenylalanine or tryptophan. Fields, in order: V gene, clone size, J gene, D gene, CDR3 DNA, CDR3 protein. The D gene is left open where the match is weak. Clone size is given for some rows only: seen once, a few or many times, or a class if the clone is expanded.

v_gene: TRBV2; abundance: -; j_gene: TRBJ2-7; d_gene: TRBD1; CDR3nt: TGTGCCAGCAGTGCTCGGGACAGGGTCCACGAGCAGTACTTC; CDR3aa: CASSARDRVHEQYF
v_gene: TRBV19; abundance: -; j_gene: TRBJ1-6; d_gene: TRBD1; CDR3nt: TGTGCCAGTAGTATTCTCTGGACAGGGTATAATTCACCCCTCCACTTT; CDR3aa: CASSILWTGYNSPLHF
v_gene: TRBV5-6; abundance: once; j_gene: TRBJ2-7; d_gene: -; CDR3nt: TGTGCCAGCAGCTTGGTGGGGGGCGAGCAGTACTTC; CDR3aa: CASSLVGGEQYF
v_gene: TRBV11-1; abundance: -; j_gene: TRBJ2-3; d_gene: -; CDR3nt: TGTGCCAGCAGCTTAGACAGGGTGGGCACAGATACGCAGTATTTT; CDR3aa: CASSLDRVGTDTQYF
v_gene: TRBV5-1; abundance: -; j_gene: TRBJ2-3; d_gene: TRBD2; CDR3nt: TGCGCCAGCAGCTTAGGTAGCGGGAGAAGTGATACGCAGTATTTT; CDR3aa: CASSLGSGRSDTQYF
v_gene: TRBV6-5; abundance: -; j_gene: TRBJ2-1; d_gene: -; CDR3nt: TGTGCCAGCAAGGAGGGGGCCACCTACAATGAGCAGTTCTTC; CDR3aa: CASKEGATYNEQFF
v_gene: TRBV7-9; abundance: -; j_gene: TRBJ2-5; d_gene: -; CDR3nt: TGTGCCAGCAGGGACGCAGGACAGCAAGAGACCCAGTACTTC; CDR3aa: CASRDAGQQETQYF
v_gene: TRBV13; abundance: few; j_gene: TRBJ2-2; d_gene: TRBD2; CDR3nt: TGTGCCAGCAGCTTAGACGGCGGGAGCCATCGGAACACCGGGGAGCTGTTTTTT; CDR3aa: CASSLDGGSHRNTGELFF
v_gene: TRBV10-3; abundance: -; j_gene: TRBJ2-4; d_gene: TRBD2; CDR3nt: TGTGCCATCAGTGTTCGGGGGGATGAGGCCAAAAACATTCAGTACTTC; CDR3aa: CAISVRGDEAKNIQYF
v_gene: TRBV9; abundance: -; j_gene: TRBJ1-1; d_gene: -; CDR3nt: TGTGCCAGCAGCGCCGACGGGGGATTTGGCACTGAAGCTTTCTTT; CDR3aa: CASSADGGFGTEAFF
v_gene: TRBV14; abundance: once; j_gene: TRBJ1-2; d_gene: -; CDR3nt: TGTGCCAGCAGCGAAAACCAGGGGTACGGCTACACCTTC; CDR3aa: CASSENQGYGYTF
v_gene: TRBV28; abundance: -; j_gene: TRBJ2-7; d_gene: -; CDR3nt: TGTGCCAGCAGTTTTGCAGTATCCTACGAGCAGTACTTC; CDR3aa: CASSFAVSYEQYF
v_gene: TRBV19; abundance: -; j_gene: TRBJ1-2; d_gene: -; CDR3nt: TGTGCCAGTAGGTTTGCATCGACAGCGTCTAACTATGGCTACACCTTC; CDR3aa: CASRFASTASNYGYTF
v_gene: TRBV27; abundance: -; j_gene: TRBJ2-3; d_gene: -; CDR3nt: TGTGCCAGCAGTGCCGGGACTTCCCCTCGGAATACGCAGTATTTT; CDR3aa: CASSAGTSPRNTQYF
v_gene: TRBV21-1; abundance: -; j_gene: TRBJ2-4; d_gene: -; CDR3nt: TGTGCCAGCAGCGATACAGGGGGGAGGAACATTCAGTACTTC; CDR3aa: CASSDTGGRNIQYF
v_gene: TRBV5-6; abundance: -; j_gene: TRBJ2-1; d_gene: TRBD2; CDR3nt: TGTGCCAGCAGCTTGGCGGGCGGGGGGGCGAGAAATGAGCAGTTCTTC; CDR3aa: CASSLAGGGARNEQFF
v_gene: TRBV7-2; abundance: once; j_gene: TRBJ1-6; d_gene: -; CDR3nt: TGTGCCAGCAGCCACCTGGAGGCAGTCCCTACGTCTAATTCACCCCTCCACTTT; CDR3aa: CASSHLEAVPTSNSPLHF
v_gene: TRBV5-1; abundance: -; j_gene: TRBJ2-3; d_gene: -; CDR3nt: TGCGCCAGCAGCTTCAACACAGATACGCAGTATTTT; CDR3aa: CASSFNTDTQYF
v_gene: TRBV20-1; abundance: -; j_gene: TRBJ1-1; d_gene: -; CDR3nt: TGCAGTGCTAGGCGGGTCGCTGAAGCTTTCTTT; CDR3aa: CSARRVAEAFF
v_gene: TRBV6-1; abundance: -; j_gene: TRBJ2-3; d_gene: -; CDR3nt: TGTGCCAGCAGGACCTCAGGGGGGCCAGATACGCAGTATTTT; CDR3aa: CASRTSGGPDTQYF
v_gene: TRBV19; abundance: -; j_gene: TRBJ2-6; d_gene: TRBD2; CDR3nt: TGTGCCAGTAGTGAGCGGGAGACAAATCACAGTCGGGCCAACGTCCTGGCTTTC; CDR3aa: CASSERETNHSRANVLAF
v_gene: TRBV28; abundance: -; j_gene: TRBJ2-7; d_gene: -; CDR3nt: TGTGCCAGCAGCCCCCCAACCGGGCGGGGCCTCTACGAGCAGTACTTC; CDR3aa: CASSPPTGRGLYEQYF
v_gene: TRBV6-6; abundance: -; j_gene: TRBJ2-3; d_gene: TRBD1; CDR3nt: TGTGCCAGCAGTTACTCGGGACAGCTCTTCACAGATACGCAGTATTTT; CDR3aa: CASSYSGQLFTDTQYF
v_gene: TRBV7-9; abundance: -; j_gene: TRBJ1-1; d_gene: -; CDR3nt: TGTGCCAGCAGCTTCCCAGGGCCCATGAACACTGAAGCTTTCTTT; CDR3aa: CASSFPGPMNTEAFF
v_gene: TRBV2; abundance: -; j_gene: TRBJ2-2; d_gene: -; CDR3nt: TGTGCCAGCAGAATGGAGGGAGGCACCGGGGAGCTGTTTTTT; CDR3aa: CASRMEGGTGELFF
v_gene: TRBV6-6; abundance: -; j_gene: TRBJ2-7; d_gene: TRBD1; CDR3nt: TGTGCCAGCAGTCAAGGGACAGGCCCCTACGAGCAGTACTTC; CDR3aa: CASSQGTGPYEQYF
v_gene: TRBV4-2; abundance: -; j_gene: TRBJ1-2; d_gene: -; CDR3nt: TGTGCCAGCAGCCAAGTGGGGAACAGGGAGTCCTATGGCTACACCTTC; CDR3aa: CASSQVGNRESYGYTF
v_gene: TRBV7-8; abundance: -; j_gene: TRBJ1-1; d_gene: TRBD1; CDR3nt: TGTGCCAGCAGCCCCACCACTGGGACAGCTGAAGCTTTCTTT; CDR3aa: CASSPTTGTAEAFF
v_gene: TRBV19; abundance: -; j_gene: TRBJ1-1; d_gene: -; CDR3nt: TGTGCCAGTAGTATTTTGGCTCAAACTGAAGCTTTCTTT; CDR3aa: CASSILAQTEAFF
v_gene: TRBV11-3; abundance: few; j_gene: TRBJ2-7; d_gene: TRBD2; CDR3nt: TGTGCCAGCAGCCTGGAGTGGAGCGGGGGAACCTACGAGCAGTACTTC; CDR3aa: CASSLEWSGGTYEQYF
v_gene: TRBV10-1; abundance: -; j_gene: TRBJ2-2; d_gene: -; CDR3nt: TGCGCCAGCGCAGCCGGGACTAACACCGGGGAGCTGTTTTTT; CDR3aa: CASAAGTNTGELFF
v_gene: TRBV2; abundance: -; j_gene: TRBJ2-2; d_gene: TRBD1; CDR3nt: TGTGCCAGCAGTGGCCGGGACAGACTCGGGGAGCTGTTTTTT; CDR3aa: CASSGRDRLGELFF
v_gene: TRBV10-2; abundance: -; j_gene: TRBJ1-4; d_gene: -; CDR3nt: TGCGCCAGCAGCGGGGGAGAGGGCCCAAAGGGCAATGAAAAACTGTTTTTT; CDR3aa: CASSGGEGPKGNEKLFF
v_gene: TRBV6-5; abundance: -; j_gene: TRBJ1-4; d_gene: -; CDR3nt: TGTGCCAGCAGTTATGTGGGGGCGGGTAATGAAAAACTGTTTTTT; CDR3aa: CASSYVGAGNEKLFF
v_gene: TRBV28; abundance: -; j_gene: TRBJ2-2; d_gene: TRBD2; CDR3nt: TGTGCCAGCAGCCTAGCGGGGCACGGGGTCGGGGAGCTGTTTTTT; CDR3aa: CASSLAGHGVGELFF
v_gene: TRBV5-1; abundance: -; j_gene: TRBJ2-5; d_gene: TRBD2; CDR3nt: TGCGCCAGCAGCTTGGGACTAGCGGGGGAGACCCAGTACTTC; CDR3aa: CASSLGLAGETQYF
v_gene: TRBV7-8; abundance: -; j_gene: TRBJ1-2; d_gene: -; CDR3nt: TGTGCCAGCAGCCGACGACAGCAAAACAGGGATAACTATGGCTACACCTTC; CDR3aa: CASSRRQQNRDNYGYTF
v_gene: TRBV28; abundance: few; j_gene: TRBJ2-1; d_gene: -; CDR3nt: TGTGCCAGCAGTCCCCTTGGAGGGCCCTACAATGAGCAGTTCTTC; CDR3aa: CASSPLGGPYNEQFF
v_gene: TRBV11-2; abundance: -; j_gene: TRBJ2-7; d_gene: -; CDR3nt: TGTGCCAGCAGCTTAGAACTTTCTTGGACAGAGAACTACGAGCAGTACTTC; CDR3aa: CASSLELSWTENYEQYF
v_gene: TRBV6-4; abundance: -; j_gene: TRBJ1-1; d_gene: -; CDR3nt: TGTGCCAGCAGTGCGGGGGTGGGAGACACTGAAGCTTTCTTT; CDR3aa: CASSAGVGDTEAFF
v_gene: TRBV5-1; abundance: once; j_gene: TRBJ1-1; d_gene: TRBD1; CDR3nt: TGCGCCAGCAGCAGCAGTCTTCTAACAGGGGCTGAAGCTTTCTTT; CDR3aa: CASSSSLLTGAEAFF
v_gene: TRBV11-3; abundance: -; j_gene: TRBJ1-1; d_gene: TRBD1; CDR3nt: TGTGCCAGCAGCTCACAGGGGGCCCCGAACACTGAAGCTTTCTTT; CDR3aa: CASSSQGAPNTEAFF
v_gene: TRBV9; abundance: -; j_gene: TRBJ1-2; d_gene: -; CDR3nt: TGTGCCAGCAGCGTTACGGGGAACTATGGCTACACCTTC; CDR3aa: CASSVTGNYGYTF
v_gene: TRBV4-1; abundance: -; j_gene: TRBJ2-7; d_gene: TRBD2; CDR3nt: TGCGCCAGCAGCCAAGGCCTGGCTAGCGGGAGGGCCTACGAGCAGTACTTC; CDR3aa: CASSQGLASGRAYEQYF
v_gene: TRBV6-1; abundance: few; j_gene: TRBJ1-3; d_gene: TRBD1; CDR3nt: TGTGCCAGCAGTCCACAGGGGACCGGAAACACCATATATTTT; CDR3aa: CASSPQGTGNTIYF
v_gene: TRBV18; abundance: -; j_gene: TRBJ2-7; d_gene: -; CDR3nt: TGTGCCAGCTCACCACCGGGGTCAAGGGGTGGCGAGCAGTACTTC; CDR3aa: CASSPPGSRGGEQYF
v_gene: TRBV10-3; abundance: -; j_gene: TRBJ1-5; d_gene: -; CDR3nt: TGTGCCATCAGTGAGGTAGATGAGCCCCAGCATTTT; CDR3aa: CAISEVDEPQHF